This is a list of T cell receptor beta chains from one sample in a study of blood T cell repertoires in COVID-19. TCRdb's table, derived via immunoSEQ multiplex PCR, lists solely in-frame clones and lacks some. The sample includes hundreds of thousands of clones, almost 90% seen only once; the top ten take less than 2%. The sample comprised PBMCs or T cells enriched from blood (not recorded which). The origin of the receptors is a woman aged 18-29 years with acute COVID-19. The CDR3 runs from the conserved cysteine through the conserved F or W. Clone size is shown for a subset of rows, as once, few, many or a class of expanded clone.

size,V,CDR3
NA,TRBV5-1,CASSWTGGGYEQYF
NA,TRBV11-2,CASSLNPRAEAFF
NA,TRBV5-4,CASSLEPTTGSYGYTF
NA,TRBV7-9,CASSLKGSGSRETQYF
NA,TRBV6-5,CASSPGANYGYTF
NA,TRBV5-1,CASSLMRQGSSGANVLTF
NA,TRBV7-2,CASSFGTSGSKQFF
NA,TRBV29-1,CSVALDKGYGYTF
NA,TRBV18,CASSRLAGRYNEQFF
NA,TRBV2,CASSEAEYGSGNQPQHF
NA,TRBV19,CASSRVRGGDTDTQYF
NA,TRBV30,CAWSVTGLDGNQPQHF
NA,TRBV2,CASNQQDPSYNEQFF
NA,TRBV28,CASSLLQGANNLGYTF
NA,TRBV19,CASNSGTYLVGELFF
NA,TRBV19,CASSIVAGKDEQFF
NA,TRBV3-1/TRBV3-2,CASSQEAGGSSYEQYF
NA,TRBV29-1,CSVQRGSYNEQFF
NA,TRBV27,CASSLTRGGEQYF
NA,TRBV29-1,CSGRAGVGLAGGPNEQFF
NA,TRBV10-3,CAISVSSSYNEQFF
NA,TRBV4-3,CASSLLLKGGDTQYF
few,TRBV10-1,CASSEVGREQYF
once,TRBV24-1,CATSPGRGKTDTQYF
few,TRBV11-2,CASSLGRDTQYF
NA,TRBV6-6,CASSRGGSGGLAVNTEAFF
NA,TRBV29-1,CSVLSSTSRGQLNYGYTF
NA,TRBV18,CASSRNRETGELFF
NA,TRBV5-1,CASSLDPGQGGKAFF
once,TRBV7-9,CASRRGDHNEQFF
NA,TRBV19,CASTQGRTANEKLFF
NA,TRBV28,CASSFKKGTGGHGYTF
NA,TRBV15,CATSSTGVIFEQYF
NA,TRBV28,CASSLSRGAGSFVYEQYF
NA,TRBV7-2,CASSLARGQGEAFF
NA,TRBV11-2,CASSLDGPVSYEQYF
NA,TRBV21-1,CASSNISTDTQYF
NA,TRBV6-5,CASSYGQGEDTQYF
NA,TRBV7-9,CASSLMLRLASTDTQYF
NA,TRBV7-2,CASSTQGGQPQHF
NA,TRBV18,CASSPIASSEDIQYF
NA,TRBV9,CASSVGTSGAYNEQFF
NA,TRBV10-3,CAMGQDHYEQYF
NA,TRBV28,CASSLQFVGVVF
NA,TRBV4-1,CASSQDRDRGQENGYTF
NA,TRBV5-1,CASSLDVEGEQFF
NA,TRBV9,CASSVGALAFGEQYF
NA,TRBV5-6,CASSLAIEGELTEAFF
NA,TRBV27,CASRLRWTRSYEQYF
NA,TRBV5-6,CASSLVGHTYNEQFF
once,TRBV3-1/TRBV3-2,CASSHGRANTGELFF
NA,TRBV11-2,CASSQSGLRATNEKLFF
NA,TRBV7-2,CASRDRGALNTEAFF
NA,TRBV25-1,CASRDRDVSGNTIYF
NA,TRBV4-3,CASSQDGTSGLKFF
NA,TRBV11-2,CASSLENRYNEQFF
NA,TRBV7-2,CASSELVVSPIATQYF